This is a list of T cell receptor beta chains from one sample in a study of vaccination and CD4 T cells after COVID-19. Their specific antigens are unknown. TCRdb fed the PCR reads into MiXCR, producing one record per CDR3 protein. The sample comprises 11,000 to 15,000 distinct CDR3 sequences, approximately 35% of which are singletons, and roughly 38% rests with the top ten. The sequenced sample was cultured CD4+ T cells from blood. Receptors originate from a human donor with COVID-19. Both conserved end residues are part of each CDR3. D genes are given only for firm matches. Some rows mark clone size as missing; the rest say once, few, many or name a class of expanded clone.

cdr3_aa cdr3_nt clone_size j_call d_call v_call
CASSLRPGGLNQPQHF TGCGCCAGCAGCTTGCGCCCGGGGGGACTGAATCAGCCCCAGCATTTT few TRBJ1-5 - TRBV5-1
CASSLRGDHSNQPQHF TGTGCCAGCAGTTTACGGGGGGACCATAGCAATCAGCCCCAGCATTTT medium-sized TRBJ1-5 - TRBV27
CASRRLAGADTQYF TGTGCCAGCAGGAGACTAGCGGGGGCAGATACGCAGTATTTT few TRBJ2-3 TRBD2 TRBV7-2
CASSEGWTAQSSYNSPLHF TGTGCCAGCAGTGAAGGATGGACAGCCCAGAGCTCCTATAATTCACCCCTCCACTTT few TRBJ1-6 - TRBV6-1
CASSLGVAGATGELFF TGCGCCAGCAGCTTGGGGGTAGCGGGGGCCACCGGGGAGCTGTTTTTT once TRBJ2-2 TRBD2 TRBV5-1
CASSQGGGGLFF TGCGCCAGCAGCCAAGGGGGGGGAGGACTGTTTTTT - TRBJ1-4 - TRBV4-3
CASSITRVTYNSPLHF TGTGCCAGTAGTATTACCAGGGTTACCTATAATTCACCCCTCCACTTT few TRBJ1-6 - TRBV19
CASSLVEGQMRANYGYTF TGTGCCAGCAGCTTGGTAGAGGGACAGATGCGAGCTAACTATGGCTACACCTTC few TRBJ1-2 TRBD1 TRBV5-6
CASSQDGRGNSPLHF TGCGCCAGCAGCCAAGACGGTAGGGGGAATTCACCCCTCCACTTT - TRBJ1-6 - TRBV4-3
CASSLALHQGHEQYF TGTGCCAGCAGCTTAGCTTTGCACCAGGGACACGAGCAGTACTTC - TRBJ2-7 - TRBV7-2
CASSMGQFTGELFF TGTGCCAGCAGCATGGGACAGTTCACCGGGGAGCTGTTTTTT - TRBJ2-2 TRBD1 TRBV11-2
CSAFGWSTPYSNQPQHF TGCAGTGCCTTTGGTTGGAGCACCCCCTATAGCAATCAGCCCCAGCATTTT - TRBJ1-5 - TRBV20-1
CASSPSRTHQETQYF TGTGCCAGCAGCCCTAGCCGGACACACCAAGAGACCCAGTACTTC - TRBJ2-5 - TRBV6-1
CASSPSGLQETQYF TGTGCCAGCAGCCCCTCTGGGCTCCAAGAGACCCAGTACTTC - TRBJ2-5 - TRBV9
CASSLSPANTEALF TGTGCCAGCAGCTTATCTCCTGCTAACACTGAAGCTCTCTTT - TRBJ1-1 - TRBV11-3
CASSRTRQDYEQYF TGTGCCAGCTCAAGGACCCGGCAGGACTACGAGCAGTACTTC - TRBJ2-7 - TRBV18
CSAGELAVGHEQFF TGCAGTGCTGGAGAACTAGCAGTGGGGCATGAGCAGTTCTTC - TRBJ2-1 - TRBV20-1
CASSFQRGSPYEQYF TGTGCCAGCAGCTTCCAGCGGGGGTCTCCCTACGAGCAGTACTTC - TRBJ2-7 TRBD2 TRBV7-2
CASINGGGNQPQHF TGTGCCAGCATCAACGGGGGGGGCAATCAGCCCCAGCATTTT few TRBJ1-5 - TRBV28
CASSLGQGMNTEAFF TGTGCCAGCAGTCTGGGACAGGGCATGAACACTGAAGCTTTCTTT few TRBJ1-1 TRBD1 TRBV12-3/TRBV12-4
CASSYSPGVNYNEQFF TGTGCCAGCAGTTACTCACCGGGAGTCAACTACAATGAGCAGTTCTTC - TRBJ2-1 - TRBV6-5
CASSLIGNQPQHF TGTGCCAGCAGTTTAATCGGCAATCAGCCCCAGCATTTT - TRBJ1-5 - TRBV27
CSASASNYGYTF TGCAGTGCTAGCGCCTCCAACTATGGCTACACCTTC - TRBJ1-2 - TRBV20-1
CASFRAGDRSGNTIYF TGTGCCAGCTTCCGGGCAGGGGACCGCTCTGGAAACACCATATATTTT - TRBJ1-3 - TRBV2
CASSPGTGERSYNSPLHF TGTGCCAGCAGCCCTGGGACAGGGGAGCGATCCTATAATTCACCCCTCCACTTT - TRBJ1-6 TRBD1 TRBV5-6
CASSRSQGIEEKLFF TGTGCCAGCAGCCGTTCCCAGGGTATTGAAGAAAAACTGTTTTTT - TRBJ1-4 - TRBV7-9
CASSAPREQYF TGTGCCAGCAGCGCCCCCCGCGAGCAGTACTTC few TRBJ2-7 - TRBV21-1
CASSQGVGQQYNEQFF TGCGCCAGCAGCCAAGGAGTCGGCCAGCAATACAATGAGCAGTTCTTC once TRBJ2-1 - TRBV4-3
CASSLLRGSTDTQYF TGTGCCAGCAGCCTTTTGCGGGGGAGCACAGATACGCAGTATTTT - TRBJ2-3 TRBD2 TRBV7-2
CASRDRTGDFQPQHF TGTGCCAGCAGGGACCGGACAGGGGACTTTCAGCCCCAGCATTTT - TRBJ1-5 TRBD1 TRBV2
CASSQGTKSGNTIYF TGCGCCAGCAGCCAGGGGACGAAATCTGGAAACACCATATATTTT - TRBJ1-3 - TRBV5-1
CASSHSSGQLIMNTEAFF TGCGCCAGCAGCCACTCCTCAGGACAGCTTATAATGAACACTGAAGCTTTCTTT few TRBJ1-1 - TRBV5-1
CASSPPSGGPTGELFF TGTGCCAGCAGCCCGCCCAGCGGGGGGCCCACCGGGGAGCTGTTTTTT - TRBJ2-2 TRBD2 TRBV7-6
CASSRRGTGYYGYTF TGTGCCAGCAGCCGGCGCGGGACAGGGTACTATGGCTACACCTTC few TRBJ1-2 TRBD1 TRBV7-9
CASRSLANTGELFF TGCGCCAGCAGGAGTCTCGCGAACACCGGGGAGCTGTTTTTT - TRBJ2-2 - TRBV5-1
CASSPRQGHTEAFF TGTGCCAGTAGTCCCCGACAGGGCCACACTGAAGCTTTCTTT - TRBJ1-1 TRBD1 TRBV19
CASRAGMRDTGELFF TGTGCCAGCAGGGCCGGGATGAGGGACACCGGGGAGCTGTTTTTT - TRBJ2-2 - TRBV27
CASSPSRGSKAKNIQYF TGTGCCAGCAGCCCCTCCCGGGGGAGCAAAGCCAAAAACATTCAGTACTTC - TRBJ2-4 - TRBV28
CASSEGAGFSTDTQYF TGTGCCAGCAGTGAAGGAGCGGGGTTTAGCACAGATACGCAGTATTTT - TRBJ2-3 TRBD2 TRBV2
CASSLGQADQPQHF TGTGCCAGCAGCTTGGGACAGGCAGATCAGCCCCAGCATTTT few TRBJ1-5 - TRBV5-8
CASSAGGHTDTQYF TGTGCCAGCAGTGCGGGGGGGCACACAGATACGCAGTATTTT - TRBJ2-3 TRBD2 TRBV6-4
CSAKRGTGGQETQYF TGCAGTGCTAAAAGGGGGACGGGGGGCCAAGAGACCCAGTACTTC few TRBJ2-5 - TRBV20-1
CASTEGHSRISGNTIYF TGCGCCAGCACTGAAGGACACAGTCGGATCTCTGGAAACACCATATATTTT - TRBJ1-3 - TRBV10-1
CASSMARDYEQYF TGTGCCAGTAGTATGGCCCGGGACTACGAGCAGTACTTC - TRBJ2-7 - TRBV19
CSAREDYGTNEQYF TGCAGTGCTAGGGAAGATTACGGGACCAACGAGCAGTACTTC few TRBJ2-7 - TRBV20-1
CASRGTGLVAGCTF TGTGCCAGCAGAGGGACAGGGCTCGTCGCTGGCTGCACCTTC - TRBJ1-2 TRBD1 TRBV6-1
CASSVDPDRERDTQYF TGTGCCAGCAGCGTAGATCCGGACAGGGAAAGAGATACGCAGTATTTT - TRBJ2-3 TRBD1 TRBV9
CASTHGGYGNTIYF TGTGCCAGCACCCACGGCGGATATGGAAACACCATATATTTT few TRBJ1-3 - TRBV11-2
CASSTTSGGSYEQYF TGTGCCAGCAGCACCACTAGCGGGGGCTCCTACGAGCAGTACTTC - TRBJ2-7 TRBD2 TRBV7-6
CSANRGQGVLSPLHF TGCAGTGCTAACCGCGGACAGGGGGTTCTATCACCCCTCCACTTT few TRBJ1-6 TRBD1 TRBV20-1
CASSYLGEQFF TGTGCCAGCAGTTATCTCGGGGAACAGTTCTTC - TRBJ2-1 - TRBV6-5
CASSRGGSGNTIYF TGTGCCAGCAGCCGCGGGGGATCTGGAAACACCATATATTTT few TRBJ1-3 - TRBV7-2